This is a list of T cell receptor beta chains from one sample in a study of human T cells and chemical hapten exposure. TCRdb used MiXCR to reprocess the RACE reads, holding one entry per CDR3 protein. The sample records 150,000 to 200,000 distinct CDR3 sequences, 24% being singletons. The sample in question was whole blood, obtained in connection with sensitization to the hapten diphenylcyclopropenone (DPC). The receptor source for this set is a woman in her forties with alopecia areata. Some clones in this sample may be carry-over from other donors' samples. Each CDR3 is given with its conserved first and last residue. The D gene is left open where the match is weak. The size entry is marked missing in some rows and otherwise reads once, few, many or a size class.

abundance	d_gene	j_gene	v_gene	CDR3aa	CDR3nt
NA	NA	TRBJ2-5	TRBV29-1	CSVEPPGKVYIQETQYF	TGCAGCGTTGAGCCCCCGGGTAAGGTATACATCCAAGAGACCCAGTACTTC
NA	NA	TRBJ1-1	TRBV4-3	CASSQMWIGVRSTEAFF	TGCGCCAGCAGCCAAATGTGGATTGGCGTAAGAAGCACTGAAGCTTTCTTT
NA	TRBD2	TRBJ2-3	TRBV10-3	CAISEGTSGRAFF	TGTGCCATCAGTGAAGGTACTAGCGGGAGGGCCTTTTTT
medium-sized	NA	TRBJ1-1	TRBV6-2/TRBV6-3	CASSYPWGAEAFF	TGTGCCAGCAGTTACCCCTGGGGCGCTGAAGCTTTCTTT
NA	NA	TRBJ2-7	TRBV2	CASRGPGLITYEQYF	TGTGCCAGCAGGGGACCGGGACTGATAACCTACGAGCAGTACTTC
NA	TRBD1	TRBJ1-3	TRBV28	CASRGPGQNTGNTIYF	TGTGCCAGCAGGGGACCGGGACAGAATACTGGAAACACCATATATTTT
few	NA	TRBJ1-5	TRBV20-1	CSARPLGPQHF	TGCAGTGCTCGCCCCCTGGGGCCCCAGCATTTT
NA	NA	TRBJ2-1	TRBV21-1	CASSKLPSGSPRSYSEQFF	TGTGCCAGCAGCAAATTACCTAGCGGGAGTCCCCGCTCCTACAGTGAGCAGTTCTTC
few	NA	TRBJ1-1	TRBV3-1	CASSPGRGHTEAFF	TGTGCCAGCAGCCCAGGGCGAGGCCACACTGAAGCTTTCTTT
NA	NA	TRBJ2-7	TRBV30	CAWSEWTVGEQYF	TGTGCCTGGAGTGAATGGACAGTCGGCGAGCAGTACTTC
few	NA	TRBJ2-7	TRBV5-1	CASSLDGSLSYEQYF	TGCGCCAGCAGCTTGGACGGCTCCCTCTCCTACGAGCAGTACTTC
NA	TRBD1	TRBJ2-3	TRBV9	CASSVKIPGQGMWDTQYF	TGTGCCAGCAGCGTAAAAATTCCGGGACAGGGGATGTGGGATACGCAGTATTTT
NA	NA	TRBJ2-1	TRBV7-8	CASSLSWEQFF	TGTGCCAGCAGCCTTAGCTGGGAGCAGTTCTTC
NA	TRBD2	TRBJ2-7	TRBV7-8	CASSLADTSGRSYEQYF	TGTGCCAGCAGCTTAGCGGACACTAGCGGGAGGTCCTACGAGCAGTACTTC
few	NA	TRBJ1-1	TRBV6-5	CASSYFGRYTEAFF	TGTGCCAGCAGTTATTTTGGCAGATACACTGAAGCTTTCTTT
NA	TRBD2	TRBJ2-3	TRBV10-3	CAISESFTSGPTDTQYF	TGTGCCATCAGTGAGTCGTTTACTAGCGGTCCCACAGATACGCAGTATTTT
few	NA	TRBJ1-2	TRBV6-6	CASSDVQSGYTF	TGTGCCAGCAGCGATGTTCAGTCTGGCTACACCTTC
NA	NA	TRBJ1-2	TRBV7-2	CASSFTGSYGYTF	TGTGCCAGCAGCTTTACAGGGAGCTATGGCTACACCTTC
NA	TRBD2	TRBJ2-7	TRBV28	CASSTTSAYEQYF	TGTGCCAGCAGTACGACTAGCGCCTACGAGCAGTACTTC
NA	TRBD2	TRBJ2-7	TRBV7-2	CASSFWTSEHKQYF	TGTGCCAGCAGCTTCTGGACTAGCGAGCATAAGCAGTACTTC
NA	NA	TRBJ2-1	TRBV29-1	CSVDLNEQFF	TGCAGCGTTGACCTGAATGAGCAGTTCTTC
NA	TRBD2	TRBJ2-1	TRBV10-3	CAIRRTSGYNEQFF	TGTGCCATCAGGAGGACTAGCGGTTACAATGAGCAGTTCTTC
few	TRBD2	TRBJ2-1	TRBV20-1	CSEASGSSYNEQFF	TGCAGTGAAGCTAGCGGGAGCTCCTACAATGAGCAGTTCTTC
NA	NA	TRBJ1-1	TRBV7-2	CASSFGQWNTEAFF	TGTGCCAGCAGCTTTGGACAGTGGAACACTGAAGCTTTCTTT
NA	NA	TRBJ2-1	TRBV4-3	CASSQDRVNSQFF	TGCGCCAGCAGCCAAGATCGGGTGAATAGTCAGTTCTTC
few	NA	TRBJ1-1	TRBV7-9	CASSPQQELTEAFF	TGTGCCAGCAGCCCGCAGCAGGAGCTCACTGAAGCTTTCTTT
few	TRBD2	TRBJ2-7	TRBV20-1	CSASRASGSYEQYF	TGCAGTGCTAGTCGGGCTAGCGGGAGCTACGAGCAGTACTTC
few	TRBD2	TRBJ2-1	TRBV24-1	CATSESGRIQYEQFF	TGTGCCACCAGTGAGAGCGGGAGAATCCAATATGAGCAGTTCTTC
few	NA	TRBJ1-5	TRBV6-6	CASSYYGGRDSNQPQHF	TGTGCCAGCAGTTACTACGGGGGGCGCGATAGTAATCAGCCCCAGCATTTT
NA	TRBD2	TRBJ2-3	TRBV4-1	CASSQAGLAISTDTQYF	TGCGCCAGCAGCCAAGCGGGACTAGCGATAAGCACAGATACGCAGTATTTT
NA	NA	TRBJ2-7	TRBV29-1	CSVDADNYEQYF	TGCAGCGTTGATGCAGATAACTACGAGCAGTACTTC
few	TRBD1	TRBJ2-7	TRBV6-5	CASSYSTWTGSYEQYF	TGTGCCAGCAGTTACTCGACGTGGACAGGCTCCTACGAGCAGTACTTC
NA	TRBD1	TRBJ2-7	TRBV5-1	CASSLGDSPLEQYF	TGCGCCAGCAGCTTAGGGGACAGCCCCCTGGAGCAGTACTTC
NA	TRBD1	TRBJ2-1	TRBV29-1	CSSSRTGPNEQFF	TGCAGCTCATCCAGGACAGGTCCCAATGAGCAGTTCTTC
many	NA	TRBJ1-1	TRBV20-1	CSAMDGARNTEAFF	TGCAGTGCTATGGATGGGGCGCGGAACACTGAAGCTTTCTTT
few	TRBD1	TRBJ1-4	TRBV20-1	CSARDEIGQGTFREKLFF	TGCAGTGCTAGGGACGAAATAGGACAGGGGACCTTTCGCGAAAAACTGTTTTTT
NA	NA	TRBJ1-5	TRBV19	CASSTHGGNQPQHF	TGTGCCAGTAGTACCCACGGGGGCAATCAGCCCCAGCATTTT
NA	NA	TRBJ1-3	TRBV24-1	CATSDTYSGNTIYF	TGTGCCACTAGTGACACCTACTCTGGAAACACCATATATTTT
NA	NA	TRBJ1-2	TRBV21-1	CASSKEFGESKGYTF	TGTGCCAGCAGCAAAGAATTCGGGGAAAGTAAAGGCTACACCTTC
NA	NA	TRBJ1-5	TRBV12-3/TRBV12-4	CASSLTAYNQPQHF	TGTGCCAGCAGTCTGACAGCTTACAATCAGCCCCAGCATTTT
few	TRBD1	TRBJ2-2	TRBV6-5	CASSYDRGTGELFF	TGTGCCAGCAGTTACGACAGGGGTACCGGGGAGCTGTTTTTT
NA	NA	TRBJ1-2	TRBV10-3	CAIKIGQSYGYTF	TGTGCCATCAAAATTGGTCAGAGCTATGGCTACACCTTC
few	NA	TRBJ1-1	TRBV7-6	CASSLSAVGTEAFF	TGTGCCAGCAGCTTATCAGCAGTGGGCACTGAAGCTTTCTTT
many	TRBD1	TRBJ1-2	TRBV4-3	CASSPGQGGYGYTF	TGCGCCAGCAGCCCCGGACAGGGGGGCTATGGCTACACCTTC
NA	NA	TRBJ1-4	TRBV4-3	CASSQADGEKLFF	TGCGCCAGCAGCCAAGCGGACGGTGAAAAACTGTTTTTT
few	NA	TRBJ1-1	TRBV5-5	CASSPLWNTEAFF	TGTGCCAGCAGCCCTTTATGGAACACTGAAGCTTTCTTT
NA	NA	TRBJ2-4	TRBV6-1	CASSEFPNRAKNIQYF	TGTGCCAGCAGTGAATTCCCGAACAGGGCCAAAAACATTCAGTACTTC